This is a list of T cell receptor beta chains from one sample in a study of blood T cell repertoires in COVID-19. The table came from immunoSEQ multiplex PCR; TCRdb's copy has only in-frame clones and leaves some out. The table lists over 65,000 clones, 81% of them singletons. Sequenced material: peripheral blood. Source of these receptors: a man aged 80 or over with acute or convalescent COVID-19. Both conserved end residues are part of each CDR3. D genes are given only for firm matches. Clone sizes are given selectively: once, few, many, or a class where the clone is expanded.

V,D,J,size,CDR3,DNA
TRBV28,.,TRBJ2-2,.,CASGQENTGELFF,TGTGCCAGTGGACAAGAAAACACCGGGGAGCTGTTTTTT
TRBV15,TRBD1,TRBJ2-1,.,CATRQGLYNEQFF,TGTGCCACCCGACAGGGGCTATACAATGAGCAGTTCTTC
TRBV5-6,TRBD1,TRBJ1-2,few,CASSFGTASLGGYTF,TGTGCCAGCAGCTTTGGGACAGCTTCCTTAGGGGGCTACACCTTC
TRBV12-5,TRBD2,TRBJ2-3,.,CASAFNIRGTSGFTDTQYF,TGTGCTAGTGCCTTCAATATACGCGGGACTAGCGGCTTCACAGATACGCAGTATTTT
TRBV19,TRBD1,TRBJ1-1,.,CASTLGQGMNTEAFF,TGTGCCAGTACCCTCGGACAGGGAATGAACACTGAAGCTTTCTTT
TRBV6-5,TRBD1,TRBJ1-2,.,CASSTPRQGNYGYTF,TGTGCCAGCAGTACCCCCCGACAGGGCAACTATGGCTACACCTTC
TRBV3-1/TRBV3-2,.,TRBJ1-2,.,CASTQSTGGYGYTF,TGTGCCAGCACCCAATCGACAGGCGGCTATGGCTACACCTTC
TRBV6-5,.,TRBJ2-6,.,CASRDTGTGANVLTF,TGTGCCAGCAGAGACACAGGGACTGGGGCCAACGTCCTGACTTTC
TRBV6-5,TRBD1,TRBJ1-2,.,CASSSRTGRGGDGYTF,TGTGCCAGCAGTTCACGGACAGGGAGGGGAGGTGATGGCTACACCTTC
TRBV29-1,TRBD1,TRBJ1-6,.,CSVAGDSTNSPLHF,TGCAGCGTTGCCGGGGACAGTACCAATTCACCCCTCCACTTT
TRBV3-1/TRBV3-2,TRBD1,TRBJ2-3,.,CASSLRDRGRTDTQYF,TGTGCCAGCAGCCTCCGGGACAGGGGAAGGACAGATACGCAGTATTTT
TRBV7-3,TRBD1,TRBJ2-1,once,CASSPTGTGSYNEQFF,TGTGCCAGCAGTCCCACCGGGACAGGATCCTACAATGAGCAGTTCTTC
TRBV7-9,.,TRBJ2-3,once,CASSPPGRLTDTQYF,TGTGCCAGCAGCCCCCCAGGGAGGCTGACAGATACGCAGTATTTT
TRBV4-3,.,TRBJ1-4,once,CASSQVLVEKLFF,TGCGCCAGCAGCCAAGTCTTAGTCGAAAAACTGTTTTTT
TRBV6-5,TRBD1,TRBJ1-2,.,CASSRRQGGYGYTF,TGTGCCAGCAGTCGTAGACAGGGCGGCTATGGCTACACCTTC
TRBV11-2,.,TRBJ2-3,once,CASSLVAGFTDTQYF,TGTGCCAGCAGCTTAGTGGCGGGGTTCACAGATACGCAGTATTTT
TRBV7-2,.,TRBJ2-3,once,CASSLVATSTDTQYF,TGTGCCAGCAGCTTGGTAGCGACTAGCACAGATACGCAGTATTTT
TRBV7-2,.,TRBJ1-1,.,CASSLGQAANTEAFF,TGTGCCAGCAGCTTAGGACAGGCGGCGAACACTGAAGCTTTCTTT
TRBV7-2,.,TRBJ2-5,.,CASSLGFDFMRETQYF,TGTGCCAGCAGCTTAGGGTTTGACTTCATGCGAGAGACCCAGTACTTC
TRBV5-4,TRBD1,TRBJ1-6,.,CASSRTGGTSPLHF,TGTGCCAGCAGCCGGACAGGTGGTACCTCACCCCTCCACTTT
TRBV27,TRBD1,TRBJ1-4,.,CASSSLPGQGIEKLFF,TGTGCCAGCAGTTCACTACCGGGACAGGGAATTGAAAAACTGTTTTTT
TRBV9,.,TRBJ2-2,.,CASRASGRPTGELFF,TGTGCCAGCAGGGCCTCTGGGCGCCCCACCGGGGAGCTGTTTTTT
TRBV28,TRBD1,TRBJ1-1,few,CASSSLTGGITEAFF,TGTGCCAGCAGTTCTTTAACAGGGGGCATCACTGAAGCTTTCTTT
TRBV7-2,.,TRBJ1-4,.,CASSITGEKLFF,TGTGCCAGCAGCATTACAGGGGAAAAACTGTTTTTT
TRBV29-1,.,TRBJ2-3,.,CSVVRDLISTDTQYF,TGCAGCGTTGTCAGGGATCTGATTAGCACAGATACGCAGTATTTT
TRBV7-2,TRBD2,TRBJ2-3,.,CASSLGLAGESQYF,TGTGCCAGCAGCTTGGGACTAGCGGGGGAGAGCCAGTATTTT
TRBV7-3,TRBD2,TRBJ2-3,.,CASSSQGTSGRRVDTQYF,TGTGCCAGCAGCTCCCAAGGGACTAGCGGGAGACGTGTAGATACGCAGTATTTT
TRBV29-1,.,TRBJ2-7,.,CSASGTQSSYEQYF,TGCAGCGCCTCCGGGACACAAAGCTCCTACGAGCAGTACTTC
TRBV19,.,TRBJ2-5,once,CASSITGGGETQYF,TGTGCCAGTAGTATTACAGGGGGAGGGGAGACCCAGTACTTC
TRBV30,TRBD1,TRBJ1-1,few,CAWTIPGRGKIEAFF,TGTGCCTGGACCATTCCGGGCAGGGGGAAGATTGAAGCTTTCTTT
TRBV27,TRBD1,TRBJ2-3,.,CASSFTGTGSTDTQYF,TGTGCCAGCAGTTTCACCGGGACAGGGAGCACAGATACGCAGTATTTT
TRBV27,.,TRBJ1-1,.,CASSLSLAMNTEAFF,TGTGCCAGCAGTTTATCGTTAGCGATGAACACTGAAGCTTTCTTT
TRBV3-1/TRBV3-2,.,TRBJ1-4,once,CASSKGEGLDEKLFF,TGTGCCAGCAGCAAAGGGGAGGGGCTGGATGAAAAACTGTTTTTT
TRBV6-2/TRBV6-3,.,TRBJ2-2,.,CASSYVAGVNTGELFF,TGTGCCAGCAGTTACGTCGCAGGGGTGAACACCGGGGAGCTGTTTTTT
TRBV4-3,TRBD1,TRBJ1-1,.,CASSQGTGRMNTEAFF,TGCGCCAGCAGCCAAGGGACAGGGAGAATGAACACTGAAGCTTTCTTT
TRBV29-1,.,TRBJ2-2,.,CSVGWQTGELFF,TGCAGCGTTGGATGGCAGACCGGGGAGCTGTTTTTT
TRBV4-1,.,TRBJ2-5,.,CASSQPRAQETQYF,TGCGCCAGCAGCCAACCTCGAGCTCAAGAGACCCAGTACTTC
TRBV19,.,TRBJ2-7,once,CASRGPTYEQYF,TGTGCCAGTAGGGGGCCGACCTACGAGCAGTACTTC
TRBV28,TRBD2,TRBJ2-5,.,CASSFFGGSIGKTQYF,TGTGCCAGCAGTTTCTTCGGGGGGTCTATTGGGAAGACCCAGTACTTC
TRBV7-9,.,TRBJ2-3,.,CASSLPGSRDTQYF,TGTGCCAGCAGCTTACCGGGATCTAGAGATACGCAGTATTTT
TRBV7-9,TRBD1,TRBJ1-2,.,CASSSTRDRANYGYTF,TGTGCCAGCAGCTCTACCCGGGACAGAGCTAACTATGGCTACACCTTC
TRBV25-1,.,TRBJ2-5,.,CASSDLSGRAQYF,TGTGCCAGCAGTGATTTGTCTGGGCGGGCCCAGTACTTC
TRBV6-4,TRBD2,TRBJ2-2,few,CASSEGLAGAGELFF,TGTGCCAGCAGCGAAGGACTAGCGGGAGCCGGGGAGCTGTTTTTT
TRBV28,.,TRBJ1-2,few,CASTTIPYGYTF,TGTGCCAGCACTACTATACCATATGGCTACACCTTC
TRBV7-3,TRBD2,TRBJ2-5,.,CASSLQGGRSQETQYF,TGTGCCAGCAGCTTACAAGGCGGGAGGTCCCAAGAGACCCAGTACTTC
TRBV29-1,TRBD1,TRBJ1-2,few,CSVPRTGTGHTF,TGCAGCGTTCCACGAACAGGGACAGGGCACACCTTC
TRBV2,.,TRBJ2-5,.,CASSSRQFQETQYF,TGTGCCAGCAGTTCGAGACAGTTCCAAGAGACCCAGTACTTC
TRBV6-5,.,TRBJ1-1,.,CASSYGDSAEAFF,TGTGCCAGCAGTTACGGAGATTCCGCTGAAGCTTTCTTT
TRBV7-9,TRBD1,TRBJ1-4,.,CASSLGQLNEKLFF,TGTGCCAGCAGCTTGGGACAGCTTAATGAAAAACTGTTTTTT
TRBV7-3,.,TRBJ2-5,.,CASSLNRDQETQYF,TGTGCCAGCAGCTTAAACAGGGATCAAGAGACCCAGTACTTC
TRBV28,.,TRBJ2-7,few,CASSSPSSIGYEQYF,TGTGCCAGCAGTTCACCTTCTAGTATTGGCTACGAGCAGTACTTC
TRBV5-1,TRBD1,TRBJ2-3,.,CASRPGQGADTQYF,TGCGCCAGCAGGCCTGGACAGGGGGCAGATACGCAGTATTTT
TRBV12-3/TRBV12-4,.,TRBJ2-7,once,CASSNSAGPSAF,TGTGCCAGCAGCAACTCGGCGGGACCCTCGGCCTTC
TRBV19,TRBD1,TRBJ1-2,few,CASSISQQGLSGYTF,TGTGCCAGTAGTATAAGCCAACAGGGGCTAAGTGGCTACACCTTC
TRBV28,TRBD1,TRBJ1-5,.,CASSYEQGYQPQHF,TGTGCCAGCAGTTATGAACAGGGGTATCAGCCCCAGCATTTT
TRBV15,.,TRBJ1-4,.,CATSRAKGGDEKLFF,TGTGCCACCAGCAGAGCTAAAGGGGGTGATGAAAAACTGTTTTTT
TRBV5-6,TRBD1,TRBJ1-2,once,CASSFRGAGYGYTF,TGTGCCAGCAGTTTCAGGGGGGCCGGCTATGGCTACACCTTC
TRBV4-1,TRBD1,TRBJ1-2,.,CASSPGQSFGGYTF,TGCGCCAGCAGCCCGGGACAGAGTTTCGGGGGCTACACCTTC